This entry concerns a single T cell receptor (beta chain). In TCRdb, the RT-PCR reads were re-called with MiXCR into one record per CDR3 protein. The sample has almost 700,000 distinct CDR3 sequences, 11% to 15% seen once; the top ten hold roughly 3.9%. The CDR3 is 15 amino acids. CDR1 and CDR2 (germline): KGHSH, LQKENI. The trim removed 4 bases at V and 3 bases at J, leaving 6 bases unmatched. The TCR originated in a female donor in good health, serving as a healthy control. The sequencing sample was made of memory CD4+ T cells from blood. The J gene is TRBJ2-7, the V gene TRBV18, with 10 bases lining up with TRBD1. The DNA of the CDR3 is TGTGCCAGCTCACTGGGGACAGGGGCCCTCTACGAGCAGTACTTC. This encodes CASSLGTGALYEQYF.